The source of this T cell receptor (beta chain) is a study of blood T cell repertoires in COVID-19. The CDR3 loop spans 14 amino acids. Germline lookup yields CDR1 MDHEN and CDR2 SYDVKM. V was cut by 6 bases and J by 4 bases, with 12 bases left in between. The protocol was immunoSEQ multiplex PCR, while the TCRdb copy is restricted to in-frame clones and leaves out a portion. The sample consists of around 170,000 clones, about 84% of them appearing once. This TCR derives from a young woman who had recovered from COVID-19. The sequencing input was PBMCs or T cells enriched from blood (not recorded which). The chain links TRBV28 to TRBJ2-2, with a tentative D call TRBD2 (5 bases). The CDR3 DNA follows: TGTGCCAGCAGGCCCGCGGGTGTCACCGGGGAGCTGTTTTTT. Translated: CASRPAGVTGELFF.